This TCR beta chain is from a study of blood T cell repertoires in COVID-19. Whole-study context: COVID-19 samples, acute and convalescent, were from the United States, Italy and Spain. PBMCs, B-cell-depleted T cells, or T cells provided the cDNA or gDNA that made up the material.

Per the original methods: For nucleated cells, counts were estimated from reference gene primer amplification. Some clones are missing from TCRdb's copy, which holds only in-frame ones; the method was immunoSEQ multiplex PCR. V, J and clone size were drawn from that table, and D and trimming were deduced from the DNA. The sample contains around 95,000 clones, just under 85% of which appear only once. The ends lost 6 bases at V and 1 base at J; junction bases unmatched: 5. From germline, CDR1 is MNHEY and CDR2 SVGEGT. The CDR3 has 14 residues. V usage is TRBV6-2 or TRBV6-3 and J usage is TRBJ2-5, with TRBD2 identical over 7 bases. This TCR was sampled from a man between 45 and 60 years old with active or convalescent COVID-19. Sequenced material: peripheral blood. CDR3 in amino acids: CASSSLATQETQYF. CDR3 coding DNA: TGTGCCAGCAGCTCACTAGCGACCCAAGAGACCCAGTACTTC.